This record looks at one T cell receptor (beta chain) sequence and its context. Methods used by the authors: Reference gene primers were amplified, and this amplification served to estimate nucleated cell counts. Sequencing used immunoSEQ multiplex PCR; TCRdb keeps in-frame clones, though not all of them. V, J and clone size derive from that table, while D and trimming were established from the DNA sequence. The table shows roughly 120,000 clones, with around 74% occurring only once. The germline V gene encodes CDR1 SGHNT and CDR2 YYREEE (reference sequence). This CDR3 region has 15 residues. Trimming left V 2 bases short and J 4 bases short, with 15 bases between. This sample was included in a study of blood T cell repertoires in COVID-19.

The sequenced sample was peripheral blood. The V gene is TRBV5-4, the J gene TRBJ1-1, with D tentatively TRBD1 (6 bases). The TCR sequence derives from a woman aged 55-70 years with acute or convalescent COVID-19. CDR3 amino acids: CASSLGGQQSTEAFF. The CDR3 bases are TGTGCCAGCAGCTTAGGAGGACAGCAGAGCACTGAAGCTTTCTTT.